The present T cell receptor (beta chain) was sequenced within a study of cytomegalovirus exposure and HLA in healthy donors. The CDR3 length is 14 residues. V lost 2 bases to trimming and J lost 7 bases, with 14 bases between them. Germline-derived CDR1 and CDR2 are SNHLY and FYNNEI. The study ran its PCR with 60 Vbeta and 13 Jbeta primers. Sequenced by immunoSEQ multiplex PCR; TCRdb stores in-frame clones only, minus some. Found here are about 68,000 clones, 75% to 85% of them singletons; the top ten hold about 6.5%. Details on this clone: Its antigen is as yet unknown.

Whole-study results and caveats: In a later analysis, a genetic analysis reported fewer productive-TCR N-insertions in an Asian-associated ancestry cluster than the cohort average.

This receptor was taken from a human donor in good health. The V gene is TRBV2, the J gene TRBJ1-2; D is unresolved. Sequenced material: PBMCs. The CDR3 DNA sequence: TGTGCCAGCAGTGAATCGGGGAGACTGACTGGCTACACCTTC. Translation: CASSESGRLTGYTF.